A single sample is the source of the 2 T cell receptor beta chains below, sequenced in a study of a mutant IDH1 vaccine in newly diagnosed glioma. Assay used: immunoSEQ multiplex PCR; TCRdb lists only in-frame clones, some missing. The sample holds over 60,000 clones, 70% to 90% seen once. Noted time point: week 11, during vaccination. Vaccination comprised doses that each held 300 ug of mutant IDH1 20-mer peptide, plus topical imiquimod. These receptors have no identified antigens. The starting material was PBMCs, obtained from a glioma patient whose treatment included an IDH1 peptide vaccine. Receptors were obtained from a man aged 35 to 55 with glioma.

V usage is TRBV5-1 and J usage is TRBJ1-1, with D hard to call. The V end lost 6 bases, the J end lost 1 base, and 13 bases lay between the germline ends. This CDR3 has 14 residues. Per germline, CDR1 SGHRS and CDR2 YFSETQ. CDR3 nucleotides: TGCGCCAGCAACCACCGAGACTCGAACACTGAAGCTTTCTTT. Protein sequence: CASNHRDSNTEAFF.

V is TRBV18 and J is TRBJ1-2, with a tentative D call TRBD1 (6 bases). This CDR3 contains 15 residues. The ends were cut back, 3 bases at V and 6 bases at J, with 17 bases in the middle. In germline, CDR1 is KGHSH, CDR2 LQKENI. CDR3 nucleotide sequence: TGTGCCAGCTCACCGGGAATTAGGGGGAAGGATGGCTACACCTTC. Translation gives CASSPGIRGKDGYTF.